This T cell receptor beta chain was profiled in a study of T cell responses to AZD1222 COVID-19 vaccine. TCRdb's table, derived via immunoSEQ multiplex PCR, lists solely in-frame clones and lacks some. The table includes about 78,000 clones, 75% to 90% detected once. Details on this clone: Its antigen is unknown.

Findings of the study overall: Without day 14 samples, only post-peak T cell repertoires were studied. Recipients of AZD1222 seropositive at baseline numbered only 6 or 7.

The sequence was obtained from an adult in good health. The sequencing used peripheral blood, collected on day 0 of AZD1222 vaccination.

The CDR3 loop reads CASSGELAGRNEQFF. CDR3 sequence (DNA): TGTGCCAGCAGTGGGGAACTAGCGGGCCGAAATGAGCAGTTCTTC. The chain is built from TRBV6-4 and TRBJ2-1, with TRBD2 identical over 9 bases. With 4 bases clipped from V and 7 bases from J, the junction kept 8 bases outside the gene matches. The CDR3 sequence is 15 residues long. Germline V gene lookup returns CDR1 MRHNA and CDR2 SNTAGT.